A single T cell receptor (beta chain) is shown here with its context. Antigen: not known. The method was immunoSEQ multiplex PCR; TCRdb's version includes in-frame clones alone and lacks a portion of them. This table has about 770,000 clones, over 60% appearing once. The J segment lost 1 base and the V segment lost 4 bases, leaving 11 bases of the junction unmatched. Germline V CDR1 and CDR2: SGHAT, FQNNGV. The CDR3 runs 17 residues. This sample stems from a study of shared clonotypes between healthy human individuals. Study-wide points: Memory subsets had estimated richness that was generally smaller than that of naive subsets. Clonotype sharing among donors was expected to depend on sequencing depth. Large depth notwithstanding, sorted-subset sequencing proved incomplete by rarefaction.

The sequence came from a woman aged 30 to 39 in good health. The chain uses TRBV11-2 and TRBJ2-7; 9 positions match TRBD2. The sample comprised memory CD4+ T cells sorted from blood. As to subset: CD45RA-negative fraction. Here the CDR3 reads CASSSPGLASISYEQYF. The CDR3 bases are TGTGCCAGCAGCTCACCTGGACTAGCGAGTATATCCTACGAGCAGTACTTC.